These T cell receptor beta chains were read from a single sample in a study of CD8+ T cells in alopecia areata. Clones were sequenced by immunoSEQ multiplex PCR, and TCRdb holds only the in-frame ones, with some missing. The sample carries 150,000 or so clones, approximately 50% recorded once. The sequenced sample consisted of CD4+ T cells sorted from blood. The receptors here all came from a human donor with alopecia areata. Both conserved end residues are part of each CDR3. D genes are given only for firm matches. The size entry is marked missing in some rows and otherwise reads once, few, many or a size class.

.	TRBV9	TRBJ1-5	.	TGTGCCAGCAGCGTGGGGACACTCAATCAGCCCCAGCATTTT	CASSVGTLNQPQHF
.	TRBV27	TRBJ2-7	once	TGTGCCAGCAGTTCGAACTCCGGGACGGAGACCTACGAGCAGTACTTC	CASSSNSGTETYEQYF
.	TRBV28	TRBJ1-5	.	TGTGCCAGCAGTTTCCCGGGTTACAATCAGCCCCAGCATTTT	CASSFPGYNQPQHF
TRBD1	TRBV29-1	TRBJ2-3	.	TGCAGCGTTGCAAGAACAGGGGAAAGCACAGATACGCAGTATTTT	CSVARTGESTDTQYF
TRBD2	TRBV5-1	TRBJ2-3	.	TGCGCCAGCAGCCGGCTAGCGGGAGCGATAGATACGCAGTATTTT	CASSRLAGAIDTQYF
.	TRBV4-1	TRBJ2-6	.	TGCGCCAGCAGCCAAACCTCTGGGGCCAACGTCCTGACTTTC	CASSQTSGANVLTF
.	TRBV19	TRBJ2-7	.	TGTGCCAGTAGTGCCCGGGACTTCTCCTACGAGCAGTACTTC	CASSARDFSYEQYF
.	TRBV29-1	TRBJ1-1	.	TGCAGCGTGAGGTTGTTACACCTGAACACTGAAGCTTTCTTT	CSVRLLHLNTEAFF
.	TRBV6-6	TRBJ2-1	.	TGTGCCAGCGGGGACGACAATGAGCAGTTCTTC	CASGDDNEQFF
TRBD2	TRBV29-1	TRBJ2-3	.	TGCAGCGTTAGGACTAGCGGGATTTTCACAGATACGCAGTATTTT	CSVRTSGIFTDTQYF
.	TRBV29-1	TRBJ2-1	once	TGCAGCGTTGAAGTAACAGGACGGGAGCAGTTCTTC	CSVEVTGREQFF
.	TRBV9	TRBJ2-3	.	TGTGCCAGCTCACGGGAGCCAAACACAGATACGCAGTATTTT	CASSREPNTDTQYF
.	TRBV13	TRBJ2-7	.	TGTGCCAGCAGCCGCGGGGCCGACAGGACCTACGAGCAGTACTTC	CASSRGADRTYEQYF
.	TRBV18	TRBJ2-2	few	TGTGCCAGCTCACTTGTCGGGGAGCTGTTTTTT	CASSLVGELFF
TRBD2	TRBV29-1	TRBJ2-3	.	TGCAGCGTTTCCCACACTAGCGGAAGCACAGATACGCAGTATTTT	CSVSHTSGSTDTQYF
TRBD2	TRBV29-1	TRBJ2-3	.	TGCAGCGTAGGGACTAGTCGTGGTTTTGGTACGCAGTATTTT	CSVGTSRGFGTQYF
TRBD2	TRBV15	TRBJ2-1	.	TGTGCCACCAGCAGGAAAGCGGGGGGCTCCTACAATGAGCAGTTCTTC	CATSRKAGGSYNEQFF